This is a list of T cell receptor beta chains from one sample in a study of blood T cells in healthy people across ages. From the 5' RACE reads, TCRdb called clonotypes with MiXCR, one entry per CDR3 protein. The sample lists about 640,000 distinct CDR3 sequences, 25% to 30% seen once, with less than 20% in the top ten. Sequenced input: blood. The receptor set was obtained from a woman of 80 years or more in good health. Both conserved end residues are trimmed from each CDR3. The D gene is left open where the match is weak. Clone size is stated in some rows and not others, as once, few, many or a class when expanded.

abundance | v_gene | d_gene | CDR3aa
many | TRBV7-2 | TRBD2 | ASALWRGYQETQY
- | TRBV7-2 | TRBD1 | ASSPLDRDGYT
few | TRBV30 | TRBD1 | AWSVSGQGGQPQH
- | TRBV11-2 | TRBD2 | ASSARPASGGFHNEQF
- | TRBV2 | TRBD1 | ASSLTGVVGGELF
- | TRBV10-3 | - | AIRGVLNTEAF
many | TRBV5-1 | - | ASSWAAAGYEQY
many | TRBV6-6 | - | ASGDRTDYPYEQY
- | TRBV6-5 | - | ASSYLRGFEPQH
- | TRBV5-6 | - | ASSLGREAPLH
few | TRBV15 | - | ATSEDRYTEAF
many | TRBV20-1 | - | SALLAQRRPYNEQF
few | TRBV6-5 | - | ASSYSTGSNQPQH
- | TRBV7-2 | - | ASSLYGTDNQETQY
many | TRBV12-3/TRBV12-4 | - | ASRRGGGIDGYT
many | TRBV9 | TRBD1 | ASSLRTGTSDEQY
many | TRBV15 | - | ATSRAGPGQETQY
- | TRBV5-5 | - | ANSPEGLMNTEAF
- | TRBV3-1 | - | ASSGLPSEQY
many | TRBV6-2/TRBV6-3 | - | ASRLRGAQDLGYT
- | TRBV3-1 | TRBD2 | ASSQDQTSGRTYEQY
- | TRBV20-1 | TRBD2 | SARDLTSGTYNEQF
many | TRBV28 | - | ASRTGARYREQY
- | TRBV19 | - | ASRIFFGTGASTDTQY
- | TRBV4-2 | TRBD1 | ASSRTGGKSSGNTIY
few | TRBV5-1 | - | ASSLDPRNGELF
many | TRBV12-3/TRBV12-4 | - | ASSLGLRDTQY
- | TRBV28 | - | TSSSDINSNQPQH
many | TRBV5-1 | - | ASSPMGGNTEAF
- | TRBV29-1 | - | SVVVLDSGVLLADEQF
- | TRBV20-1 | TRBD2 | SAGGVGPDTQY
many | TRBV15 | - | ATSRDQGPYEQY
- | TRBV5-5 | - | ASSFEEQPQH
many | TRBV20-1 | TRBD2 | SALNRAGGGDTQY
once | TRBV20-1 | - | SAREDPIAKNIQY
many | TRBV30 | - | AWVGYNEQF
many | TRBV5-1 | - | ASSLSEGGYT
many | TRBV30 | TRBD1 | AWSRDSISPRGGYT
many | TRBV10-3 | - | AITGTANTEAF
many | TRBV9 | - | ASSVGSGPSNYEQY
- | TRBV20-1 | - | SAGRSSEAF
- | TRBV12-3/TRBV12-4 | - | ASKRGRTDTQY
many | TRBV3-1 | TRBD2 | ASSPSGTSSAEQF
many | TRBV28 | TRBD1 | ASSSGTGVFGETQY
few | TRBV5-1 | - | ASSLSGEVNYGYT
- | TRBV20-1 | - | SASSPNEQY
many | TRBV4-1 | - | ASSQEGGRIFNEKLF
- | TRBV7-2 | TRBD2 | ASSLVAGVGTDTQY
many | TRBV21-1 | - | ASVHEGAGQPQH
many | TRBV11-2 | TRBD2 | ASSPFLAGGQETQY